This TCR beta chain was identified in a study of blood T cell repertoires in COVID-19. Study information: Samples of COVID-19 (acute and convalescent) were obtained from the United States, Italy and Spain. Sample material is recorded as cDNA or gDNA derived from T cells, B-cell-depleted T cells, or PBMCs.

As originally analysed: Estimates of nucleated cell counts were drawn from the amplification of reference gene primers. Sequenced by immunoSEQ multiplex PCR; TCRdb stores in-frame clones only, minus some. V and J calls and clone size are those listed in that table; D and trimming were worked out from the DNA. The sample records around 340,000 clones, approximately 89% being singletons. In germline, CDR1 is SQVTM, CDR2 ANQGSEA. The CDR3 sequence is 14 residues long. V dropped 7 bases and J dropped 2; count of bases not matched to a gene: 8. While infection was still active, Seattle patients were enrolled and then followed longitudinally.

This clonotype was obtained from a woman aged 55-69 years with COVID-19, enrolled during active disease. V usage is TRBV29-1 and J usage is TRBJ2-5; 9 nucleotides align to TRBD1. Sequenced sample: peripheral blood. The CDR3 here is CSANRGLWQETQYF. CDR3 bases: TGCAGCGCGAACAGGGGGCTTTGGCAAGAGACCCAGTACTTC.